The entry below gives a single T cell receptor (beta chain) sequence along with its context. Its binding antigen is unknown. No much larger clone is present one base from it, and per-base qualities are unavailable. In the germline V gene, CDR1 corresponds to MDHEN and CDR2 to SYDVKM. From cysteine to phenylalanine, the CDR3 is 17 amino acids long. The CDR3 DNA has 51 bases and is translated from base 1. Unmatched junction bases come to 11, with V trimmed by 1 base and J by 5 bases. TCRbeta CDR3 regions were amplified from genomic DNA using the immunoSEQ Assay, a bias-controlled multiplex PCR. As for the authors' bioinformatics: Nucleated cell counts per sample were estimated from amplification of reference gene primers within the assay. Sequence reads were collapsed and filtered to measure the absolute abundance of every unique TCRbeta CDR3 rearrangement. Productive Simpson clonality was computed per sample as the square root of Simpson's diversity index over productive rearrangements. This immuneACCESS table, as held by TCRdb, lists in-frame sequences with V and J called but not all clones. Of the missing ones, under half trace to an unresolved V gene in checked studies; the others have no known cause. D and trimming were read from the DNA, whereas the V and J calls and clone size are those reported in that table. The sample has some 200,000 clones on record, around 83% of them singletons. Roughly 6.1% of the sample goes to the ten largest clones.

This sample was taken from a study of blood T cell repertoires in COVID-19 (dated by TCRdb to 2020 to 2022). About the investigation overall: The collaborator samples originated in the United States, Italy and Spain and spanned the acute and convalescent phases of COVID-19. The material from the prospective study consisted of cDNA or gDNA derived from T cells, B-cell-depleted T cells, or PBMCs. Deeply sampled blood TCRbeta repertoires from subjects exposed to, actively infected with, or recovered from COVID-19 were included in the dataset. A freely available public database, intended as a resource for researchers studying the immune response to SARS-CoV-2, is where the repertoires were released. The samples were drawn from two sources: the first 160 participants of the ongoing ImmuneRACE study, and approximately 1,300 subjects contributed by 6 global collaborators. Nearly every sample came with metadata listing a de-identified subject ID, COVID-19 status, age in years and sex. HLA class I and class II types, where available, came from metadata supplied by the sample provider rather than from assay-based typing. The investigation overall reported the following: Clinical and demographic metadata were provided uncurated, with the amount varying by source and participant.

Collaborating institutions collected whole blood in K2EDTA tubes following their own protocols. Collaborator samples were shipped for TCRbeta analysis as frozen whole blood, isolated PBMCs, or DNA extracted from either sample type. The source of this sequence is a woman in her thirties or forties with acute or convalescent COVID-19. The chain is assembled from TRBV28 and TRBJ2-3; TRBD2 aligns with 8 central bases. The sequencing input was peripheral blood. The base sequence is TGTGCCAGCAGTTTATTCAATAGCGGGAATCTTGGAGATACGCAGTATTTT. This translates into CASSLFNSGNLGDTQYF.